Below are 14 T cell receptor beta chains sequenced from a single sample in a study of beta chain features in type 1 diabetes. Study-wide findings and caveats: A moderate, significant TCRB CDR3 shortening appeared in type 1 diabetes across four CD4+ subsets.

No cognate antigen is known for these TCRs. The whole isolated RNA underwent reverse transcription, so sequencing captured expressed TCRB transcripts. Generated by immunoSEQ multiplex PCR, the TCRdb table keeps only in-frame clones and is missing some. The table shows about 150,000 clones, with about 12% occurring only once. Input material: central memory CD4+ T cells from blood. These receptor sequences come from a man aged 18 to 29 with type 1 diabetes.

This clone has only a few counts. The chain carries TRBV30 and TRBJ1-6; D call uncertain. V gave up 2 bases and J gave up 6 bases, with 5 bases separating them. There are 12 residues in the CDR3. Germline CDR1 reads GTSNPN; CDR2 reads SVGIG (reference sequence). The CDR3 DNA is TGTGCCTGGAGTTTTCCTAATTCACCCCTCCACTTT. Encoded protein: CAWSFPNSPLHF.

The J gene is TRBJ2-4, the V gene TRBV6-1; TRBD1 matches 7 bases. The CDR3 contains 20 residues. In germline, CDR1 is MNHNS, CDR2 SASEGT. With 0 bases clipped from V and 1 base from J, the junction kept 15 bases outside the gene matches. CDR3 region: CASSEAVPGQSSLAKNIQYF. CDR3 sequence (DNA): TGTGCCAGCAGTGAAGCGGTTCCGGGACAGTCTTCTCTGGCCAAAAACATTCAGTACTTC.

This chain uses TRBV5-4 with TRBJ2-3; 10 bases align to TRBD1. J was trimmed by 4 bases and V by 3 bases; bases with no gene match: 8. Germline CDR1 and CDR2: SGHNT and YYREEE (reference sequence). The CDR3 is 16 amino acids. Here the CDR3 reads CASSYLTGGTADTQYF. The CDR3 DNA reads as TGTGCCAGCAGCTACTTGACAGGGGGCACGGCAGATACGCAGTATTTT.

This chain uses TRBV5-1 with TRBJ2-1; no definite D call. The CDR3 has 12 residues. The germline CDR1 and CDR2 sequences are SGHRS and YFSETQ. The germline V and J ends were trimmed by 4 bases and 7 bases, with 9 bases remaining between them. The CDR3, as DNA: TGCGCCAGCAGCCTTCCAGAGAATGAGCAGTTCTTC. Protein sequence: CASSLPENEQFF.

As for this clone: Other DNA sequences from this sample encode an identical CDR3 as well. The rearrangement joins TRBV7-6 to TRBJ2-3; no clear D gene. CDR3 length equals 14 residues. Germline V gives CDR1 SGHVS, CDR2 FNYEAQ. The germline V and J ends were trimmed by 1 base and 1 base, with 6 bases remaining between them. For the CDR3, the DNA is TGTGCCAGCAGCTTAGGTGGGCGCACAGATACGCAGTATTTT. Protein product: CASSLGGRTDTQYF.

Within the sample, this clone is medium-sized. CDR3 loop: CASSGRGHRAFF. CDR3 in DNA: TGTGCCAGCAGCGGCCGTGGTCACCGAGCTTTCTTT. This chain connects TRBV7-9 to TRBJ1-1; the D is unclear. Between the trimmed V and J ends, which lost 5 bases and 10 bases, there was a span of 14 bases. The V gene's germline CDR1 is SEHNR and CDR2 FQNEAQ (reference sequence). The CDR3 is 12 residues long.

CDR3 amino acids: CASRLKGGAGETQYF. The CDR3 DNA reads TGTGCCAGCAGATTAAAAGGGGGGGCCGGAGAGACCCAGTACTTC. J is TRBJ2-5 and V is TRBV6-5; D is possibly TRBD2 (7 bases). Looked up from germline, CDR1 is MNHEY and CDR2 is SVGAGI. The CDR3 runs to 15 residues. V was pared by 6 bases and J by 4 bases, with 18 bases between.

This clone was found a few times. Other DNA sequences in the same sample also yield this CDR3. The chain is built from TRBV30 and TRBJ1-5, with D possibly TRBD1 on 5 matching bases. Germline V gene data show CDR1 as GTSNPN and CDR2 as SVGIG (reference sequence). The length of the CDR3 is 14 residues. Between the trimmed V and J ends, which lost 0 bases and 4 bases, there was a span of 10 bases. CDR3: CAWSVGAGNQPQHF. CDR3 in DNA: TGTGCCTGGAGTGTAGGGGCGGGGAATCAGCCCCAGCATTTT.

This sequence joins TRBV10-3 and TRBJ2-5; TRBD2 matches 11 bases. CDR1 is ENHRY, CDR2 SYGVKD, per germline. V shed 7 bases and J 5 bases; nucleotides not matched to a gene: 9. CDR3 length equals 15 residues. CDR3 sequence: CAIKEGSGGVETQYF. CDR3 in DNA: TGTGCCATCAAGGAGGGTAGCGGGGGGGTGGAGACCCAGTACTTC.

This clone was recorded many times. This chain uses TRBV7-9 with TRBJ1-5; D is uncertain. The CDR3 loop spans 12 amino acids. Germline assignment: CDR1 SEHNR and CDR2 FQNEAQ (reference sequence). V gave up 7 bases and J gave up 4 bases, with 8 bases separating them. This CDR3 reads CASTPGNQPQHF. The CDR3 DNA is TGTGCCAGCACCCCTGGGAATCAGCCCCAGCATTTT.

The chain has TRBV28 and TRBJ1-4; tentative D call: TRBD1 (6 bases). V lost 5 bases and J lost 5, with 12 bases in between. The CDR3 extends over 14 amino acids. The V gene's germline CDR1 is MDHEN and CDR2 SYDVKM. The CDR3 reads CASSPGTPNEKLFF. CDR3 nucleotides: TGTGCCAGCAGTCCAGGGACACCAAATGAAAAACTGTTTTTT.

This clone was seen a few times. The chain links TRBV5-1 to TRBJ1-4; tentatively, D is TRBD1 (5 bases). With 7 bases removed from V and 8 bases from J, the gap between germline ends came to 21 bases. Germline loops: CDR1 SGHRS, CDR2 YFSETQ. The CDR3 length is 15 residues. The chain's CDR3 is CASREVGGTEEKLFF. In DNA form, the CDR3 reads TGCGCCAGCCGTGAAGTTGGAGGGACGGAGGAAAAACTGTTTTTT.

This chain uses TRBV6-5 with TRBJ2-1, with D perhaps matching TRBD1 (5 bases). The germline V gene has CDR1 MNHEY and CDR2 SVGAGI. The CDR3 runs 16 residues. The V gene lost 2 bases and the J gene lost 4 bases, with 15 bases spanning the gap. CDR3 sequence (DNA): TGTGCCAGCAGTTACAGTCCCTCGACAGTATACAATGAGCAGTTCTTC. This sequence encodes CASSYSPSTVYNEQFF.

In this sample, this clone turned up a few times. The J gene is TRBJ1-1, the V gene TRBV16, with D possibly being TRBD1 (6 bases). Germline V gene data show CDR1 as KGHSY and CDR2 as FQNENV. V was pared by 2 bases and J by 3 bases, with 13 bases between. The CDR3 runs 15 residues. CDR3 region: CASSQPRAGDTEAFF. In nucleotides, the CDR3 is TGTGCCAGCAGCCAACCGAGGGCAGGGGACACTGAAGCTTTCTTT.